The 27 T cell receptor beta chains below were found in one sample sequenced in a study of shared clonotypes between healthy human individuals. Profiling relied on immunoSEQ multiplex PCR, and the TCRdb table lists in-frame clones only, not all of them. The sample has around 600,000 clones; 90% to 95% are singletons. Positive CCR7 selection of CD45RO-negative cells yielded the naive CD8 cells, and terminally differentiated effector memory CD45RA+ cells were excluded. The specimen sequenced was naive CD8+ T cells sorted from blood. The receptors originated from a woman between 25 and 40 years old in good health.

V and J are TRBV19 and TRBJ2-1; D uncertain. The ends were cut back, 5 bases at V and 7 bases at J, with 21 bases in the middle. Germline V gene sequence: CDR1 LNHDA, CDR2 SQIVND (reference sequence). The CDR3 runs to 16 residues. The CDR3 nucleotides read TGTGCCAGTAGTCCCATAGTTCGGTCTCTGCGGAATGAGCAGTTCTTC. Its translation: CASSPIVRSLRNEQFF.

CDR3 residues: CASSVAGSGGETQYF. The CDR3 region has the DNA TGTGCCAGCAGCGTAGCTGGGAGTGGGGGGGAGACCCAGTACTTC. The chain joins TRBV9 to TRBJ2-5; TRBD2 might be the D (6 bases). V lost 0 bases to trimming and J lost 5 bases, with 14 bases between them. Per germline, CDR1 SGDLS and CDR2 YYNGEE. This CDR3 has 15 residues.

The rearrangement uses TRBV27 and TRBJ1-1; D gene uncertain. CDR3 length: 13 amino acids. V was pared by 3 bases and J by 5 bases, with 10 bases between. The germline V gene has CDR1 MNHEY and CDR2 SMNVEV (reference sequence). The CDR3 sequence is CASSFPGRTEAFF. CDR3 DNA: TGTGCCAGCAGTTTTCCAGGTCGGACTGAAGCTTTCTTT.

The chain joins TRBV5-6 to TRBJ2-7; 10 bases map to TRBD2. The trim removed 2 bases at V and 5 bases at J, leaving 4 bases unmatched. Germline CDR1 reads SGHDT; CDR2 reads YYEEEE. The CDR3 covers 14 residues. DNA of the CDR3: TGTGCCAGCAGCTTTCTAGCGGGAGACAACGAGCAGTACTTC. This gives the protein CASSFLAGDNEQYF.

This clone occurred a few times. The chain links TRBV2 to TRBJ2-7; D gene uncertain. Trimming removed 0 bases at V and 6 bases at J, with 12 bases between. Looked up from germline, CDR1 is SNHLY and CDR2 is FYNNEI. The CDR3 is made up of 14 amino acids. The CDR3 nucleotides read TGTGCCAGCAGTGAAGCGATCTCAACTGGCGAGCAGTACTTC. Protein: CASSEAISTGEQYF.

V usage is TRBV5-5 and J usage is TRBJ1-5, with TRBD1 as a possible D gene (6 bases). V lost 2 bases to trimming and J lost 9 bases, with 15 bases between them. The germline CDR1 and CDR2 sequences are SGHKS and YYEKEE (reference sequence). The CDR3 has 14 residues. The CDR3 DNA follows: TGTGCCAGCAGCTTACAGGGCCCTTACGCGCCCCAGCATTTT. It encodes CASSLQGPYAPQHF.

This clone was seen just once. This sequence joins TRBV7-4 and TRBJ1-1, with unresolved D. V lost 5 bases and J lost 3, with 10 bases in between. This CDR3 has 13 residues. Per the germline V gene, CDR1 is SGHVT and CDR2 is SQSDAQ. DNA for the CDR3: TGTGCCAGCAGCCAAGGGAACTACACTGAAGCTTTCTTT. Its protein is CASSQGNYTEAFF. The full variable domain, in which reference TRBV7-4 and TRBJ1-1 provide the parts outside the CDR3, is GAGVSQSPRYKVAKRGRDVALRCDSISGHVTLYWYRQTLGQGSEVLTYSQSDAQRDKSGRPSGRFSAERPERSVSTLKIQRTEQGDSAVYLCASSQGNYTEAFFGQGTRLTVV.

This chain uses TRBV28 with TRBJ1-3, with D hard to call. Trimming left V 6 bases short and J 4 bases short, with 19 bases between. The V gene's germline CDR1 is MDHEN and CDR2 SYDVKM. The CDR3 totals 16 residues. The CDR3 here is CASSPLAVTKGNTIYF. CDR3 DNA sequence: TGTGCCAGCAGCCCCCTAGCAGTAACGAAAGGAAACACCATATATTTT.

The rearrangement links TRBV2 to TRBJ2-2; unclear D gene. The germline V gene encodes CDR1 SNHLY and CDR2 FYNNEI. CDR3 length equals 12 residues. Trimming cost V 8 bases and J 2 bases, with 6 bases left between them. The chain's CDR3 is CASYRNTGELFF. The DNA for the CDR3 is TGTGCCAGCTATAGAAACACCGGGGAGCTGTTTTTT. The full variable domain, rest sourced from reference TRBV2 and TRBJ2-2, is EPEVTQTPSHQVTQMGQEVILRCVPISNHLYFYWYRQILGQKVEFLVSFYNNEISEKSEIFDDQFSVERPDGSNFTLKIRSTKLEDSAMYFCASYRNTGELFFGEGSRLTVL.

The CDR3 loop is CASSEFEGVPDTQYF. Here the CDR3 DNA reads TGCGCCAGCAGTGAGTTTGAGGGAGTCCCAGATACGCAGTATTTT. The chain uses TRBV10-2 and TRBJ2-3; possible D gene TRBD2, 5 bases. The ends were cut back, 1 base at V and 4 bases at J, with 12 bases in the middle. The CDR3 extends over 15 amino acids. From germline, CDR1 is WSHSY and CDR2 SAAADI.

V gene TRBV6-5 combines with J gene TRBJ2-7; 12 bases match TRBD2. V was pared by 0 bases and J by 7 bases, with 4 bases of the junction left unmatched. Looked up from germline, CDR1 is MNHEY and CDR2 is SVGAGI. CDR3 length: 15 residues. The CDR3 nucleotides are TGTGCCAGCAGTTACTCGACTAGCGGGAGTGATGAGCAGTACTTC. Amino acid sequence: CASSYSTSGSDEQYF.

This CDR3 is CASSTIETGDPSYEQYF. The CDR3 nucleotides are TGTGCCAGCAGTACCATCGAGACAGGGGATCCCTCCTACGAGCAGTACTTC. The chain is built from TRBV28 and TRBJ2-7; TRBD1 matches 8 bases. The CDR3 is made up of 17 amino acids. Germline V gene lookup returns CDR1 MDHEN and CDR2 SYDVKM. V gave up 5 bases and J gave up 0 bases; unmatched junction bases: 12. Together with reference TRBV28 and TRBJ2-7, the CDR3 gives the full variable domain: DVKVTQSSRYLVKRTGEKVFLECVQDMDHENMFWYRQDPGLGLRLIYFSYDVKMKEKGDIPEGYSVSREKKERFSLILESASTNQTSMYLCASSTIETGDPSYEQYFGPGTRLTVT.

This chain connects TRBV5-6 to TRBJ1-6; D ambiguous. V dropped 4 bases and J dropped 11 bases, with 10 bases sitting between them. CDR1 is SGHDT and CDR2 is YYEEEE in the germline V gene. CDR3 size: 12 residues. CDR3 in amino acids: CASSLSSAPLHF. The CDR3 coding sequence is TGTGCCAGCAGCCTCAGTAGCGCACCCCTCCACTTT. The complete variable domain, with remaining parts taken from reference TRBV5-6 and TRBJ1-6, reads DAGVTQSPTHLIKTRGQQVTLRCSPKSGHDTVSWYQQALGQGPQFIFQYYEEEERQRGNFPDRFSGHQFPNYSSELNVNALLLGDSALYLCASSLSSAPLHFGNGTRLTVT.

The chain uses TRBV4-1 and TRBJ1-1; D call uncertain. Germline CDR1 reads MGHRA; CDR2 reads YSYEKL. The CDR3 runs 14 residues. V was shortened by 0 bases and J by 0 bases, with 5 bases between the two germline ends. CDR3 nucleotide sequence: TGCGCCAGCAGCCAAGATGGTATGAACACTGAAGCTTTCTTT. Translating it yields CASSQDGMNTEAFF.

Written as DNA, the CDR3 is TGTGCCAGTAGGCTTACAGGGGTGTACACTGAAGCTTTCTTT. Translated, it gives CASRLTGVYTEAFF. The chain has TRBV19 and TRBJ1-1; 7 nucleotides agree with TRBD1. V gave up 6 bases and J gave up 3 bases; unmatched junction bases: 7. From germline, CDR1 is LNHDA and CDR2 SQIVND (reference sequence). The CDR3 loop spans 14 amino acids.

V usage is TRBV28 and J usage is TRBJ2-7; 11 bases map to TRBD2. V was pared by 1 base and J by 9 bases, with 29 bases of the junction left unmatched. This CDR3 is built from 22 residues. CDR1 MDHEN and CDR2 SYDVKM come from the germline V gene. The CDR3 region has the DNA TGTGCCAGCAGTTTATCCCCCAGGACGGGTTGGGGACCCATGGGGACTAGCGGCGGGCAGTACTTC. It codes for CASSLSPRTGWGPMGTSGGQYF. Variable domain in full (rest from reference TRBV28 and TRBJ2-7): DVKVTQSSRYLVKRTGEKVFLECVQDMDHENMFWYRQDPGLGLRLIYFSYDVKMKEKGDIPEGYSVSREKKERFSLILESASTNQTSMYLCASSLSPRTGWGPMGTSGGQYFGPGTRLTVT.

This rearrangement joins TRBV28 to TRBJ1-2; D is uncertain. V shed 5 bases and J shed 2 bases, with 15 bases lying between them. CDR3 length: 15 amino acids. Germline CDR1 is MDHEN and CDR2 is SYDVKM. The CDR3 sequence: CASSPTSGLNYGYTF. CDR3 sequence (DNA): TGTGCCAGCAGTCCCACCAGTGGACTCAACTATGGCTACACCTTC.

Here the CDR3 DNA reads TGTGCCAGCAGTGAACTGGGGACAGGGAGTGAAGCTTTCTTT. Translating gives CASSELGTGSEAFF. V and J are TRBV2 and TRBJ1-1; TRBD1 matches at 9 bases. Germline CDR1 and CDR2: SNHLY and FYNNEI. The CDR3 is made up of 14 amino acids. With V trimmed by 2 bases and J by 7 bases, 5 bases remained unmatched.

The chain recombines TRBV27 with TRBJ1-4; 9 bases match TRBD1. The CDR3 runs to 16 residues. Per germline, CDR1 MNHEY and CDR2 SMNVEV (reference sequence). J was trimmed by 10 bases and V by 0 bases; bases with no gene match: 9. CDR3 coding DNA: TGTGCCAGCAGTTTATCCCCAGGGACAGGGATCGGAAAACTGTTTTTT. This gives the protein CASSLSPGTGIGKLFF.

Comments on this clone: Other DNA sequences of this sample code for an identical CDR3. The chain combines TRBV5-1 with TRBJ2-7; D call uncertain. The CDR3 is made up of 15 amino acids. Germline V gene data show CDR1 as SGHRS and CDR2 as YFSETQ. V lost 1 base to trimming and J lost 3 bases, with 14 bases between them. This CDR3 reads CASSLSGRGGYEQYF. As DNA, the CDR3 is TGCGCCAGCAGCTTGTCAGGTAGAGGTGGCTACGAGCAGTACTTC.

The chain recombines TRBV28 with TRBJ1-5; D is unclear. The CDR3 has 13 residues. Germline CDR1 is MDHEN and CDR2 is SYDVKM. The V and J ends lost 4 bases and 9 bases respectively, with 13 bases between them. This CDR3 reads CASSSRQYPPQHF. CDR3 nucleotides: TGTGCCAGCAGTTCTCGACAATATCCGCCCCAGCATTTT.

This chain connects TRBV4-1 to TRBJ1-2; 8 bases are shared with TRBD1. Germline assignment: CDR1 MGHRA and CDR2 YSYEKL. Germline trimming cut 3 bases from V and 7 bases from J; bases unmatched to any gene: 7. This CDR3 is built from 14 residues. CDR3 bases: TGCGCCAGCAGCCAGGACAGGGAACGAGGTGGCTACACCTTC. Amino acids: CASSQDRERGGYTF.

The rearrangement uses TRBV7-9 and TRBJ1-2; D gene uncertain. The V end lost 0 bases, the J end lost 5 bases, and 10 bases lay between the germline ends. Germline assignment: CDR1 SEHNR and CDR2 FQNEAQ (reference sequence). This CDR3 comprises 14 residues. The CDR3 loop reads CASSLAPRIYGYTF. CDR3 DNA sequence: TGTGCCAGCAGCTTAGCCCCCAGGATTTATGGCTACACCTTC.

The chain has TRBV10-1 and TRBJ1-5; D is uncertain. V dropped 8 bases and J dropped 5 bases, with 19 bases sitting between them. The CDR3 totals 15 residues. The V gene's germline CDR1 is WNHNN and CDR2 SYGVQD (reference sequence). This CDR3 reads CASLRRSREDQPQHF. The CDR3 coding sequence is TGCGCCAGCTTGAGAAGGTCAAGGGAGGATCAGCCCCAGCATTTT.

V gene TRBV28 combines with J gene TRBJ2-7, with D uncertain. Looked up from germline, CDR1 is MDHEN and CDR2 is SYDVKM. CDR3 length: 10 residues. The V end lost 4 bases, the J end lost 7 bases, and 5 bases lay between the germline ends. CDR3 in DNA: TGTGCCAGCAGTTACTTAGAGCAGTACTTC. As protein: CASSYLEQYF. Filled out from reference TRBV28 and TRBJ2-7, the complete variable domain reads DVKVTQSSRYLVKRTGEKVFLECVQDMDHENMFWYRQDPGLGLRLIYFSYDVKMKEKGDIPEGYSVSREKKERFSLILESASTNQTSMYLCASSYLEQYFGPGTRLTVT.

The chain has TRBV28 and TRBJ2-7; D is perhaps TRBD2 (6 bases). The CDR3 extends over 14 amino acids. Between the trimmed V and J ends, which lost 3 bases and 3 bases, there was a span of 12 bases. Germline V CDR1 and CDR2: MDHEN, SYDVKM. The CDR3 nucleotides read TGTGCCAGCAGTTTCGGGGGAGAGGGCTACGAGCAGTACTTC. It codes for CASSFGGEGYEQYF.

The chain couples TRBV15 to TRBJ2-1; TRBD1 aligns across 9 bases. The length of the CDR3 is 17 residues. The J segment lost 8 bases and the V segment lost 5 bases, leaving 16 bases of the junction unmatched. The germline CDR1 and CDR2 sequences are LNHNV and YYDKDF (reference sequence). CDR3 sequence reads: CATSPSARTGVLDEQFF. CDR3 DNA: TGTGCCACCAGCCCCTCCGCTCGGACAGGGGTGTTGGATGAGCAGTTCTTC.